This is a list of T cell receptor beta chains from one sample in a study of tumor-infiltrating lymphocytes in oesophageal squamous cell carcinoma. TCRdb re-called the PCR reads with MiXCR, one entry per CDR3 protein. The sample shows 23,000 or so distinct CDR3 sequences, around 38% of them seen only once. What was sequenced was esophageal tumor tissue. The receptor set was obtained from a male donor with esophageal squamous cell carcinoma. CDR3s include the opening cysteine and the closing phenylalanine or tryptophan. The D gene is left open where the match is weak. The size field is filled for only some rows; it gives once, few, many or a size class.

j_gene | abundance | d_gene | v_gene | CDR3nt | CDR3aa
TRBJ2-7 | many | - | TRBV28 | TGTGCCAGCAGTTCCGCAACGATTCTAAGCTCCTACGAGCAGTACTTC | CASSSATILSSYEQYF
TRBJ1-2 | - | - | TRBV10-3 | TGTGCAATCAGTGAGGAGTTTCCAAACTATGGCTACACCTTC | CAISEEFPNYGYTF
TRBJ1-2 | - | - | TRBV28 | TGTGCCACGTGGGGGTACTATGGCTACACCTTC | CATWGYYGYTF
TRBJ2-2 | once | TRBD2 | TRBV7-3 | TGTGCCAGCAGCTTACGGACTAGCGCCCACGGGGAGCTGTTTTTT | CASSLRTSAHGELFF
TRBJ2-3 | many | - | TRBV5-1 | TGCGCCAGCAGCTTGGGAGGCGCCCCACTGCGCACAGATACGCAGTATTTT | CASSLGGAPLRTDTQYF
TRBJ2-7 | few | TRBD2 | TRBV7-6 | TGTGCCAGCAGCGAAGTTAGCGGGAGGGCCGTCGAGCAGTACTTC | CASSEVSGRAVEQYF
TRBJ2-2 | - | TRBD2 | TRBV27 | TGTGCCAGCACTTCCGGGACTAGCGGGAGAGGCACCGGGGAGCTGTTTTTT | CASTSGTSGRGTGELFF
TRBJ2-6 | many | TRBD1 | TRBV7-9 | TGTGCCAGCAGCGGAGAACGGGACAGGGTCTCTGGGGCCAACGTCCTGACTTTC | CASSGERDRVSGANVLTF
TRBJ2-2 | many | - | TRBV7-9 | TGTGCCAGCAGAGGGGCCCAATTCAACACCGGGGAGCTGTTTTTT | CASRGAQFNTGELFF
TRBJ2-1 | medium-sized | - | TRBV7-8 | TGTGCCAGCAGTTACGTCTCCAATGAGCAGTTCTTC | CASSYVSNEQFF
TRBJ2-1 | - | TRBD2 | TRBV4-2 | TGTGCCAGCAGCTATAGCGGGATCGGGTCCAATGAGCAGTTCTTC | CASSYSGIGSNEQFF
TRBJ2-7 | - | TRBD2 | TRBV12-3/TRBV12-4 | TGTGCCAGCAGCGGAGGACTAGGACCCCTCGAGCAGTACTTC | CASSGGLGPLEQYF
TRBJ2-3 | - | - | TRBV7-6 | TGTGCCAGCAGCCAAGGGGGTACAGATCCGAACACCGGGGAGCTGTATTTT | CASSQGGTDPNTGELYF
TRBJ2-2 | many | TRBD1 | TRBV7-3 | TGTGCCAGCAGCTTAACACAGGGGGCATCCGGGGAGCTGTTTTTT | CASSLTQGASGELFF
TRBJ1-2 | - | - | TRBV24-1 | TGTGCCACCAGTGATTTCGGTGCTGGCCAAAACTACACCTTC | CATSDFGAGQNYTF
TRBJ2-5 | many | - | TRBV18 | TGTGCCAGCGCAACAGAAGAGACCCAGTACTTC | CASATEETQYF
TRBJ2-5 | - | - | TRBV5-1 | TGCGCCAGCAGCTTGAATGGGGCCCAAGAGACCCAGTACTTC | CASSLNGAQETQYF
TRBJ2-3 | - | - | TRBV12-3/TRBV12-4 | TGTGCCAGCAGTTACCAGCGGAGCACAGATACGCAGTATTTT | CASSYQRSTDTQYF
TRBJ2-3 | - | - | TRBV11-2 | TGTGCCAGCAGCTCCCTGGGTGTGGGTACGCAGTATTTT | CASSSLGVGTQYF
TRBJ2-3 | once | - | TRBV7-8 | TGTGCCAGCAGCTTCCTTGGAGGGGGTGGCACAGATACGCAGTATTTT | CASSFLGGGGTDTQYF
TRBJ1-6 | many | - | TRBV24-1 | TGTGCCCCCCCGAGAGGTCTTCTCATTAGCTCACCCCTCCACTTT | CAPPRGLLISSPLHF
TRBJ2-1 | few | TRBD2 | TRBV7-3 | TGTGCCAGGAACGGGGGGGATAACTACAATGAGCAGTTCTTC | CARNGGDNYNEQFF
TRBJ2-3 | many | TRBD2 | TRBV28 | TGTGCCAGCAGTTCAACTAGCGGGAGGAGCACAGATACGCAGTATTTT | CASSSTSGRSTDTQYF
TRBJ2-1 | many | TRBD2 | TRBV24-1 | TGTGCCACCAGTGATATCGGCGGGGGTGCGGATGAGCAGTTCTTC | CATSDIGGGADEQFF
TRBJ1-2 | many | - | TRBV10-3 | TGTGCCATCAGTGAAGGGGGAAACTATGGCTACACCTTC | CAISEGGNYGYTF
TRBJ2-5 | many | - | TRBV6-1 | TGTGCCAGCAGCCGCCCGGGACCTCTTCAAGAGACCCAGTACTTC | CASSRPGPLQETQYF
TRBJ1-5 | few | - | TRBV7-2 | TGTGCCAGCAGCTTAGTGTGGGGCAATCAGCCCCAGCATTTT | CASSLVWGNQPQHF
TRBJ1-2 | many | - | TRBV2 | TGTGCCAGCAGTGGAGGCTCTCGCCGCTATGGCTACACCTTC | CASSGGSRRYGYTF
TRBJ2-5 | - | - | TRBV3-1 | TGTGCCAGCAGCCAACTTCAGGGCGGAGAGACCCAGTACTTC | CASSQLQGGETQYF
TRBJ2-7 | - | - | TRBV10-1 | TGCGCCAGCCAACCGAGGATTTACGAGCAGTACTTC | CASQPRIYEQYF
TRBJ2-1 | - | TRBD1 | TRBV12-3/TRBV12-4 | TGTGCCCAAGGGGGGGACAGGGAGGGTGAGCAGTTCTTC | CAQGGDREGEQFF
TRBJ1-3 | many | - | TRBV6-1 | TGTGCCAGCAGTTATGGGGGTGCTGGAAACACCATATATTTT | CASSYGGAGNTIYF
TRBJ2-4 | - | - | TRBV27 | TGTGCCAGCAGTCCCCAGGGCAAAAACATTCAGTACTTC | CASSPQGKNIQYF
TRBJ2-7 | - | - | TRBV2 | TGTGCCAGCAGCCCGCGGACCGAACAGCAGTACTTC | CASSPRTEQQYF
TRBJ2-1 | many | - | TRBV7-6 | TGTGCCAGCAGCTTAGTGGACGGATACTACGAGCAGTTCTTC | CASSLVDGYYEQFF
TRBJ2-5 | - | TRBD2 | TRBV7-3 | TGTGCCAGCAGCGTAGCGGGATCGTACCAAGAGACCCAGTACTTC | CASSVAGSYQETQYF
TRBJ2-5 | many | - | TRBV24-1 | TGTGCCACCAGTGATTTGCGACCTTCTACCCCAGGTGAGCAGTACTTC | CATSDLRPSTPGEQYF
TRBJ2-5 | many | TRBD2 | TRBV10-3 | TGTGCCATCAGGGCCGGGGAGGGAGTGGAGACCCAGTACTTC | CAIRAGEGVETQYF
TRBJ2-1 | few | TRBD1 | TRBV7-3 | TGTGCTAGCAGCTCGGACAGGAACAATGAGCAGTTCTTC | CASSSDRNNEQFF
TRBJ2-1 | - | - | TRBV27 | TGTGCCAGCGGGACAAGCTCCTATAATGAGCATTTCTTC | CASGTSSYNEHFF
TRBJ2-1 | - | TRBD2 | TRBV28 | TGTGCCAGCAGCCCCTTAGGCGGGGGAGAGTTCTTC | CASSPLGGGEFF